These 14 T cell receptor beta chains originate from one sample sequenced in a study of blood T cell repertoires in COVID-19. TCRdb's copy holds only in-frame clones and misses some; the assay was immunoSEQ multiplex PCR. Altogether roughly 250,000 clones are present, approximately 86% being singletons, with the ten largest covering nearly 5%. Sequenced: peripheral blood. The receptors shown here come from a woman of 80 years or more with active or convalescent COVID-19.

This clone was recorded only once. The J gene is TRBJ2-5, the V gene TRBV19; 8 nucleotides line up with TRBD2. The germline gives CDR1 LNHDA, CDR2 SQIVND (reference sequence). Trimming removed 3 bases from V and 2 bases from J; junction bases left unmatched: 14. The CDR3 is 18 amino acids. CDR3 bases: TGTGCCAGTAGTATGCGGTCTAGCGGGTTCATGCTGCAAGAGACCCAGTACTTC. It codes for CASSMRSSGFMLQETQYF.

V usage is TRBV7-8 and J usage is TRBJ2-7, with TRBD2 matching 8 bases. The CDR3 extends over 15 amino acids. With 5 bases clipped from V and 3 bases from J, the junction kept 9 bases outside the gene matches. Germline lookup yields CDR1 SGHVS and CDR2 FQNEAQ. CDR3 nucleotide sequence: TGTGCCAGCAGCCCTCTCGCGGGGGGACTCTACGAGCAGTACTTC. Translation gives CASSPLAGGLYEQYF.

The chain recombines TRBV7-9 with TRBJ2-1; the match to TRBD2 covers 9 bases. After removal of 4 bases from V and 5 bases from J, the junction contained 12 bases not matched to a gene. Per the germline V gene, CDR1 is SEHNR and CDR2 is FQNEAQ (reference sequence). The CDR3 consists of 17 residues. The DNA for the CDR3 is TGTGCCAGCAGCTCACCCTCGGCGGGAGGGTGGGACAATGAGCAGTTCTTC. Protein sequence: CASSSPSAGGWDNEQFF.

This sequence joins TRBV7-2 and TRBJ2-1; D is possibly TRBD2 (6 bases). With 5 bases removed from V and 8 bases from J, the gap between germline ends came to 16 bases. The CDR3 sequence is 14 residues long. Per the germline V gene, CDR1 is SGHTA and CDR2 is FQGNSA. The CDR3 DNA reads as TGTGCCAGCAGCCCGAGGTGGGGCGGGGATGAGCAGTTCTTC. Protein product: CASSPRWGGDEQFF.

The chain has TRBV6-1 and TRBJ1-3, with a weak D call TRBD1 (5 bases). V was pared by 2 bases and J by 2 bases, with 7 bases between. The CDR3 extends over 14 amino acids. CDR1 and CDR2 (germline): MNHNS, SASEGT. The CDR3 spells CASSESRAGNTIYF. CDR3 nucleotides: TGTGCCAGCAGTGAAAGCAGGGCTGGAAACACCATATATTTT.

The rearrangement links TRBV7-9 to TRBJ2-6, with 8 bases lining up with TRBD1. V gave up 4 bases and J gave up 0 bases; unmatched junction bases: 5. The CDR3 loop spans 17 amino acids. CDR1 is SEHNR, CDR2 FQNEAQ, per germline (reference sequence). The DNA of the CDR3 is TGTGCCAGCAGCTGGGACAGGTGGGCCTCTGGGGCCAACGTCCTGACTTTC. Its translation: CASSWDRWASGANVLTF.

The chain couples TRBV25-1 to TRBJ1-2; TRBD1 matches 10 bases. Germline lookup yields CDR1 MGHDK and CDR2 SYGVNS. There are 13 residues in the CDR3. Unmatched junction bases numbered 9, after V lost 9 bases and J lost 8 bases. For the CDR3, the DNA is TGTGCCAGAGACCGGGACAGGGGTCGGGGCTACACCTTC. It specifies CARDRDRGRGYTF.

The CDR3 DNA reads as TGTGCCAGCAGTCGACAGGGCCGAAACACTGAAGCTTTCTTT. Translated, it gives CASSRQGRNTEAFF. The chain carries TRBV2 and TRBJ1-1; 7 nucleotides agree with TRBD1. J lost 2 bases, V lost 5 bases, and 5 bases had no gene match. This CDR3 is built from 14 residues. Per the germline V gene, CDR1 is SNHLY and CDR2 is FYNNEI.

This chain uses TRBV4-1 with TRBJ2-5; 10 nucleotides align to TRBD1. The length of the CDR3 is 16 residues. The V gene's germline CDR1 is MGHRA and CDR2 YSYEKL. V dropped 4 bases and J dropped 4; count of bases not matched to a gene: 9. The CDR3 here is CASSPAGTGVRETQYF. As DNA, the CDR3 is TGCGCCAGCAGCCCTGCCGGGACAGGGGTGAGAGAGACCCAGTACTTC.

This rearrangement joins TRBV19 to TRBJ2-5; 11 bases map to TRBD2. Trimming took 5 bases from V and 2 from J; bases not matched to a gene: 7. Germline V gene sequence: CDR1 LNHDA, CDR2 SQIVND (reference sequence). This CDR3 has 16 residues. CDR3 coding DNA: TGTGCCAGTAGTCCCCTGACTAGCGGGATTCAAGAGACCCAGTACTTC. Translating gives CASSPLTSGIQETQYF. Variable domain in full (rest from reference TRBV19 and TRBJ2-5): DGGITQSPKYLFRKEGQNVTLSCEQNLNHDAMYWYRQDPGQGLRLIYYSQIVNDFQKGDIAEGYSVSREKKESFPLTVTSAQKNPTAFYLCASSPLTSGIQETQYFGPGTRLLVL.

This chain uses TRBV24-1 with TRBJ2-6; TRBD1 is a possible D gene (6 bases). The CDR3 is 16 amino acids. The V end was cut by 3 bases, the J end by 4 bases, with 12 bases between. The germline CDR1 and CDR2 sequences are KGHDR and SFDVKD. CDR3 sequence (DNA): TGTGCCACCAGTGATAACACAGGGACCGGGGCCAACGTCCTGACTTTC. This gives the protein CATSDNTGTGANVLTF.

The gene calls are TRBV13 and TRBJ1-5, with D perhaps matching TRBD1 (6 bases). The germline gives CDR1 PRHDT, CDR2 FYEKMQ (reference sequence). V dropped 0 bases and J dropped 2 bases, with 8 bases sitting between them. This CDR3 spans 15 amino acids. The DNA of the CDR3 is TGTGCCAGCAGCTTAGGGGGGGCCGGCAATCAGCCCCAGCATTTT. Residues: CASSLGGAGNQPQHF.

This chain joins TRBV25-1 and TRBJ2-5, with D unclear. The V end lost 1 base, the J end lost 1 base, and 13 bases lay between the germline ends. The CDR3 contains 16 residues. Per the germline V gene, CDR1 is MGHDK and CDR2 is SYGVNS. The CDR3 DNA is TGTGCCAGCAGTGAATCAGGCCGTCAGGTCCAAGAGACCCAGTACTTC. It codes for CASSESGRQVQETQYF.

This chain joins TRBV28 and TRBJ1-1; D might be TRBD1 (6 bases). There are 12 residues in the CDR3. From germline, CDR1 is MDHEN and CDR2 SYDVKM. Trimming left V 5 bases short and J 12 bases short, with 16 bases between. The CDR3, as DNA: TGTGCCAGCAGTCCAAGACAGGCCCAACCTTTCTTT. This codes for CASSPRQAQPFF.